These T cell receptor beta chains were read from a single sample in a study of T cell repertoires in cytomegalovirus infection. TCRdb independently ran MiXCR on the reads; one entry per CDR3 protein. The sample includes approximately 500,000 distinct CDR3 sequences, 16% of them seen just once. The sequencing sample was made of CD8+ T cells from PBMCs. Receptor source: a human donor in good health (CMV status not recorded). Some clones in this sample may be carry-over from other donors' samples. Both conserved end residues are part of each CDR3. A D gene is named only where the DNA matches it firmly. A clone size is listed for some rows: how often the clone was seen (once, few, many), or a class if it is expanded.

clone_size	d_call	v_call	j_call	cdr3_aa	cdr3_nt
-	-	TRBV3-1	TRBJ2-7	CASSQGLDFHYEQYF	TGTGCCAGCAGCCAAGGGTTAGACTTCCACTACGAGCAGTACTTC
few	-	TRBV24-1	TRBJ1-5	CATGHGNQPQHF	TGTGCCACCGGACATGGCAATCAGCCCCAGCATTTT
many	TRBD1	TRBV6-5	TRBJ2-7	CASSYGTGLSYEQYF	TGTGCCAGCAGTTACGGGACAGGTCTATCCTACGAGCAGTACTTC
many	-	TRBV7-2	TRBJ1-1	CASSLGATGVTEAFF	TGTGCCAGCAGCTTAGGGGCCACGGGGGTGACTGAAGCTTTCTTT
-	-	TRBV4-2	TRBJ1-6	CASSQATGPLSPLHF	TGTGCCAGCAGCCAAGCAACAGGTCCCCTTTCCCCCCTCCACTTT
many	-	TRBV7-9	TRBJ2-7	CASSPKESAYEQYF	TGTGCCAGCAGCCCTAAAGAAAGTGCCTACGAGCAGTACTTC
many	-	TRBV6-6	TRBJ2-7	CASSLDRSPNEQYF	TGTGCCAGCAGCCTTGACAGGAGTCCTAACGAGCAGTACTTC
few	-	TRBV5-6	TRBJ2-7	CASTPRFKRGTYEQYF	TGTGCCAGCACACCCCGTTTTAAGAGGGGAACCTACGAGCAGTACTTC
-	-	TRBV19	TRBJ1-1	CASSIQGFTEAFF	TGTGCCAGTAGTATACAGGGTTTCACTGAAGCTTTCTTT
-	TRBD1	TRBV28	TRBJ1-1	CASSSDREVKNTEAFF	TGTGCCAGCAGTTCAGACAGGGAGGTCAAGAACACTGAAGCTTTCTTT